This TCR beta chain was identified during a study of beta chain features in type 1 diabetes. Overall study: Patients and healthy donors were similar in age, gender and cell yields.

This clone was detected a few times. Its target is unknown. Points from the study as a whole: For type 1 diabetes patients, VDJ junctions showed fewer insertions and more deletions.

Reverse transcription of all isolated RNA meant that expressed TCRB transcripts were sequenced. Measured with immunoSEQ multiplex PCR; TCRdb has only the in-frame clones, and not every one. The sample records 300,000 to 400,000 clones, roughly 9.6% being singletons. The germline V gene has CDR1 ENHRY and CDR2 SYGVKD. The CDR3 has 16 residues. V shed 4 bases and J shed 2 bases, with 18 bases lying between them. One heparinised blood draw averaging about 116 mL was given by each donor. A CD45RO/CCR7/CD25/CD127/CD95/CD27 panel sorted naive, central memory, regulatory and stem cell-like memory CD4+ cells.

Sample: naive CD4+ T cells from blood. This receptor was taken from a woman aged 25 to 39 in good health. The chain employs TRBV10-3 and TRBJ2-7; maybe TRBD2 (6 bases). CDR3 nucleotides: TGTGCCATCAGTGGAGGGACCGGGACTCACACCTACGAGCAGTACTTC. The encoded protein is CAISGGTGTHTYEQYF.